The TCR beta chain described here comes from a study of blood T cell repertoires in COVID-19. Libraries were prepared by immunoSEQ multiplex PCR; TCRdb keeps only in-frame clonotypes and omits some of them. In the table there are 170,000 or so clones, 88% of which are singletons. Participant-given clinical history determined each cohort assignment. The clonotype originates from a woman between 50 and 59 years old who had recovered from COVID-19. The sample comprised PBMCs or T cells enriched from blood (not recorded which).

As DNA, the CDR3 is TGTGCCAGCAGCTTGCAACAGGGGTACACTGAAGCTTTCTTT. Residues: CASSLQQGYTEAFF. This rearrangement joins TRBV7-2 to TRBJ1-1; 7 bases line up with TRBD1. This CDR3 comprises 14 residues. V lost 3 bases, J lost 3 bases, and 4 bases stayed unmatched. The germline V gene encodes CDR1 SGHTA and CDR2 FQGNSA.